The 30 T cell receptor beta chains reported below all come from one sample, sequenced in a study of T cell responses to AZD1222 COVID-19 vaccine. Some clones are missing from TCRdb's copy, which holds only in-frame ones; the method was immunoSEQ multiplex PCR. The repertoire holds 110,000 to 150,000 clones, with over 90% as singletons. Here the sequenced sample was peripheral blood, taken on day 0 of AZD1222 vaccination. The receptors here all came from an adult in good health.

The J gene is TRBJ2-7, the V gene TRBV5-4; 7 bases map to TRBD1. The CDR3 spans 14 residues. Trimming cost V 4 bases and J 1 base; bases outside gene matches: 5. CDR1 and CDR2 from the germline V gene are SGHNT and YYREEE (reference sequence). The CDR3: CASSPGQRSYEQYF. The CDR3 bases are TGTGCCAGCAGCCCGGGACAGAGATCCTACGAGCAGTACTTC.

The chain employs TRBV19 and TRBJ1-6; 7 nucleotides agree with TRBD1. V gave up 4 bases and J gave up 3 bases; unmatched junction bases: 6. The CDR3 sequence is 16 residues long. CDR1 is LNHDA and CDR2 is SQIVND in the germline V gene (reference sequence). CDR3 sequence: CASSTGDRVYNSPLHF. The CDR3 coding sequence is TGTGCCAGTAGTACTGGAGACAGGGTCTATAATTCACCCCTCCACTTT.

This chain joins TRBV14 and TRBJ2-1; D assignment may be TRBD1 or TRBD2 (5 bases each). The CDR3 totals 13 residues. Per the germline V gene, CDR1 is SGHDN and CDR2 is FVKESK. The V end lost 0 bases, the J end lost 12 bases, and 12 bases lay between the germline ends. In DNA, the CDR3 is TGTGCCAGCAGCCAAGATTATGGGGGTATGCAGTTCTTC. Translation: CASSQDYGGMQFF.

The chain employs TRBV10-3 and TRBJ2-7; D perhaps matches TRBD2 (7 bases). From germline, CDR1 is ENHRY and CDR2 SYGVKD. The CDR3 length is 11 residues. Trimming took 7 bases from V and 5 from J, leaving 9 bases between them. The CDR3 spells CAIKGGDEQYF. In DNA, the CDR3 is TGTGCCATCAAAGGGGGGGACGAGCAGTACTTC.

This rearrangement joins TRBV5-1 to TRBJ2-2; 14 nucleotides agree with TRBD2. V was clipped by 4 bases and J by 7 bases; unmatched bases: 3. This CDR3 spans 15 amino acids. CDR1 and CDR2 from the germline V gene are SGHRS and YFSETQ. Here the CDR3 reads CASSEGLAGVGELFF. In nucleotides, the CDR3 is TGCGCCAGCAGCGAGGGACTAGCGGGAGTCGGGGAGCTGTTTTTT.

J is TRBJ2-1 and V is TRBV5-1; TRBD2 agrees at 10 bases. This CDR3 region has 14 residues. V gave up 4 bases and J gave up 10 bases; unmatched junction bases: 8. Germline CDR1 and CDR2: SGHRS and YFSETQ. CDR3 DNA: TGCGCCAGCAGCCTTGGTTTAGCGGGAGGCGAGCAGTTCTTC. Its protein is CASSLGLAGGEQFF.

The CDR3 is CASGLAGGLYNEQFF. The CDR3 nucleotides read TGTGCCAGCGGCCTAGCGGGAGGGCTTTACAATGAGCAGTTCTTC. The chain carries TRBV27 and TRBJ2-1, with TRBD2 matching over 12 bases. Per germline, CDR1 MNHEY and CDR2 SMNVEV (reference sequence). The CDR3 contains 15 residues. V shed 8 bases, J shed 4 bases, and the junction held 6 bases outside the gene matches.

The chain links TRBV30 to TRBJ2-1, with 8 nucleotides matching TRBD1. The trim removed 5 bases at V and 4 bases at J, leaving 10 bases unmatched. The CDR3 has 15 residues. Germline V lookup: CDR1 GTSNPN, CDR2 SVGIG (reference sequence). CDR3 residues: CAWGRTGTRYNEQFF. DNA of the CDR3: TGTGCCTGGGGCAGGACAGGGACCAGATACAATGAGCAGTTCTTC. Based on the CDR3 plus reference TRBV30 and TRBJ2-1, the full variable domain is SQTIHQWPATLVQPVGSPLSLECTVEGTSNPNLYWYRQAAGRGLQLLFYSVGIGQISSEVPQNLSASRPQDRQFILSSKKLLLSDSGFYLCAWGRTGTRYNEQFFGPGTRLTVL.

The CDR3 loop reads CASSQEGGLAGAYEQYF. Here the CDR3 DNA reads TGTGCCAGCAGCCAAGAAGGTGGGCTAGCGGGAGCTTACGAGCAGTACTTC. The genes are TRBV4-2 and TRBJ2-7; TRBD2 aligns across 10 bases. The germline CDR1 and CDR2 sequences are LGHNA and YNFKEQ. This CDR3 is 17 amino acids long. Losses at the gene ends were 0 bases for V and 4 bases for J; bases not matched to a gene: 9.

The genes are TRBV10-3 and TRBJ1-6; no reliable D call. Germline-derived CDR1 and CDR2 are ENHRY and SYGVKD. Trimming shortened V by 0 bases and J by 10 bases, and 19 bases separated the two germline ends. The CDR3 totals 17 residues. This CDR3 is CAISESHAAGGGSPLHF. Here the CDR3 DNA reads TGTGCCATCAGTGAGTCCCATGCGGCAGGCGGCGGGTCACCCCTCCACTTT.

The genes are TRBV19 and TRBJ2-7, with D possibly TRBD2 on 5 matching bases. The CDR3 runs to 14 residues. Trimming took off 6 bases at V and 2 bases at J, with 14 bases between the two ends. Germline V gene data show CDR1 as LNHDA and CDR2 as SQIVND (reference sequence). CDR3 sequence reads: CASRRNGDAYEQYF. The DNA of the CDR3 is TGTGCCAGTAGAAGAAACGGGGATGCCTACGAGCAGTACTTC.

Written as DNA, the CDR3 is TGTGCCTGGGGGGGAGGGACAGGGTTGTATGGAAACACCATATATTTT. This codes for CAWGGGTGLYGNTIYF. V gene TRBV30 combines with J gene TRBJ1-3, with 9 bases identical to TRBD1. Looked up from germline, CDR1 is GTSNPN and CDR2 is SVGIG (reference sequence). With V trimmed by 5 bases and J by 3 bases, 11 bases remained unmatched. The CDR3 covers 16 residues.

As DNA, the CDR3 is TGTGCCAGCAGCGCACAGGGGGTGCAGCCCCAGCATTTT. Translated: CASSAQGVQPQHF. The chain employs TRBV9 and TRBJ1-5; 8 nucleotides align to TRBD1. This CDR3 comprises 13 residues. The trim removed 3 bases at V and 7 bases at J, leaving 3 bases unmatched. CDR1 is SGDLS and CDR2 is YYNGEE in the germline V gene. Full variable domain (rest looked up from reference TRBV9 and TRBJ1-5): DSGVTQTPKHLITATGQRVTLRCSPRSGDLSVYWYQQSLDQGLQFLIQYYNGEERAKGNILERFSAQQFPDLHSELNLSSLELGDSALYFCASSAQGVQPQHFGDGTRLSIL.

The J gene is TRBJ2-5, the V gene TRBV5-6; D perhaps matches TRBD2 (6 bases). Germline V gene sequence: CDR1 SGHDT, CDR2 YYEEEE. V lost 0 bases, J lost 2 bases, and 11 bases lay in between. This CDR3 is built from 15 residues. The CDR3 DNA reads TGTGCCAGCAGCTTGGTGGGGGGACTTCAAGAGACCCAGTACTTC. As protein: CASSLVGGLQETQYF.

V is TRBV19 and J is TRBJ2-3; D possibly matches TRBD1 or TRBD2 (5 bases each). Trimming shortened V by 6 bases and J by 4 bases, and 17 bases separated the two germline ends. The CDR3 totals 15 residues. Germline CDR1 and CDR2: LNHDA and SQIVND (reference sequence). The CDR3 DNA is TGTGCCAGTAGCCCCGGGGCCCTGAATCCAGATACGCAGTATTTT. Translating gives CASSPGALNPDTQYF.

This sequence joins TRBV6-5 and TRBJ2-5; D unclear. Germline loops: CDR1 MNHEY, CDR2 SVGAGI. Trimming took off 2 bases at V and 4 bases at J, with 11 bases between the two ends. This CDR3 contains 14 residues. The CDR3 loop reads CASSYQPVPETQYF. The CDR3 bases are TGTGCCAGCAGTTACCAGCCCGTCCCAGAGACCCAGTACTTC.

The chain recombines TRBV3-1 (or the pseudogene TRBV3-2) with TRBJ2-2; 9 bases are shared with TRBD2. The CDR3 loop spans 16 amino acids. The junction had 6 bases not matched to a gene; V was cut back by 1 base and J by 6 bases. CDR1 is LGHDT, CDR2 YNNKEL, per germline (reference sequence). The CDR3 DNA is TGTGCCAGCAGCCAAGTGGCTAGCGGGAAGGCCGGGGAGCTGTTTTTT. As protein: CASSQVASGKAGELFF.

The rearrangement links TRBV7-9 to TRBJ1-1; possible D gene TRBD1, 5 bases. The V and J ends lost 1 base and 1 base respectively, with 10 bases between them. From germline, CDR1 is SEHNR and CDR2 FQNEAQ (reference sequence). This CDR3 region has 15 residues. CDR3 bases: TGTGCCAGCAGCTTAGATAGTGGGGGGAACACTGAAGCTTTCTTT. It codes for CASSLDSGGNTEAFF.

V gene TRBV5-4 combines with J gene TRBJ2-3; D possibly corresponds to TRBD1 (6 bases). The CDR3 loop spans 13 amino acids. Germline CDR1 and CDR2: SGHNT and YYREEE (reference sequence). V lost 4 bases and J 5 bases, leaving 11 bases between the germline ends. CDR3 coding DNA: TGTGCCAGCAGCGCGGACAGTCGAGATACGCAGTATTTT. Translating it yields CASSADSRDTQYF.

This chain links TRBV19 with TRBJ1-1, with no clear D. Germline CDR1 and CDR2: LNHDA and SQIVND (reference sequence). The CDR3 extends over 14 amino acids. Trimming left V 6 bases short and J 0 bases short, with 11 bases between. CDR3 coding DNA: TGTGCCAGTAGGGATCACGCCTTGAACACTGAAGCTTTCTTT. The encoded protein is CASRDHALNTEAFF.

The chain has TRBV24-1 and TRBJ1-5, with 10 nucleotides matching TRBD1. From germline, CDR1 is KGHDR and CDR2 SFDVKD. With V trimmed by 6 bases and J by 0 bases, 13 bases remained unmatched. The CDR3 sequence is 19 residues long. The CDR3 DNA is TGTGCCACCAGTTCACCGGGACAGGGGACGATATATAGCAATCAGCCCCAGCATTTT. Translated: CATSSPGQGTIYSNQPQHF.

The rearrangement joins TRBV3-1 (or the pseudogene TRBV3-2) to TRBJ2-2; 11 bases line up with TRBD2. V shed 3 bases and J 3 bases; nucleotides not matched to a gene: 6. This CDR3 contains 17 residues. CDR1 LGHDT and CDR2 YNNKEL come from the germline V gene (reference sequence). In DNA, the CDR3 is TGTGCCAGCAGCCATATAGCGGGAGGGCGGGACACCGGGGAGCTGTTTTTT. This encodes CASSHIAGGRDTGELFF.

The chain combines TRBV7-6 with TRBJ2-2; D is perhaps TRBD1 (6 bases). Germline CDR1 and CDR2: SGHVS and FNYEAQ. V lost 2 bases, J lost 5 bases, and 12 bases lay in between. The CDR3 extends over 15 amino acids. As DNA, the CDR3 is TGTGCCAGCAGCTTATCACAGGGAGCGACCGGGGAGCTGTTTTTT. Translating it yields CASSLSQGATGELFF.

The chain employs TRBV5-1 and TRBJ1-1; D ambiguous. The V end lost 1 base, the J end lost 2 bases, and 12 bases lay between the germline ends. The CDR3 spans 15 residues. Germline V CDR1 and CDR2: SGHRS, YFSETQ. The CDR3 sequence is CASSLLTGDNTEAFF. The CDR3 DNA follows: TGCGCCAGCAGCTTGCTAACCGGAGACAACACTGAAGCTTTCTTT.

This sequence joins TRBV10-1 and TRBJ1-1; a possible D gene is TRBD1 (5 bases). The V and J ends lost 2 bases and 5 bases respectively, with 12 bases between them. This CDR3 is built from 14 residues. Germline CDR1 reads WNHNN; CDR2 reads SYGVQD (reference sequence). CDR3: CASSESQGWTEAFF. CDR3 bases: TGCGCCAGCAGTGAGAGCCAGGGATGGACTGAAGCTTTCTTT.

The chain is built from TRBV5-8 and TRBJ2-5; possibly TRBD2 for D (6 bases). Trimming removed 4 bases from V and 5 bases from J, with 18 bases in between. CDR3 length equals 15 residues. CDR1 is SGHTS and CDR2 is YDEGEE in the germline V gene. CDR3 amino acids: CASSPRTIHGETQYF. The CDR3 coding sequence is TGTGCCAGCAGCCCTCGGACTATTCACGGGGAGACCCAGTACTTC.

This rearrangement joins TRBV19 to TRBJ2-7; a possible D gene is TRBD2 (6 bases). Germline loops: CDR1 LNHDA, CDR2 SQIVND (reference sequence). Between the trimmed V and J ends, which lost 3 bases and 2 bases, there was a span of 11 bases. The CDR3 spans 14 residues. The CDR3: CASSITGGAYEQYF. CDR3 coding DNA: TGTGCCAGTAGTATTACCGGGGGAGCCTACGAGCAGTACTTC.

This clone came up once. The chain employs TRBV29-1 and TRBJ1-2; D is perhaps TRBD1 (6 bases). V lost 4 bases, J lost 7 bases, and 16 bases lay in between. There are 13 residues in the CDR3. Germline loops: CDR1 SQVTM, CDR2 ANQGSEA. Here the CDR3 DNA reads TGCAGCGTTGGAGGTGGGCTCAGGGGTGGCTACACCTTC. It translates to CSVGGGLRGGYTF.

The chain couples TRBV3-1 (or the pseudogene TRBV3-2) to TRBJ2-1; the match to TRBD2 covers 8 bases. V shed 4 bases and J 6 bases; nucleotides not matched to a gene: 5. The germline V gene encodes CDR1 LGHDT and CDR2 YNNKEL (reference sequence). The CDR3 runs to 14 residues. This CDR3 is CASSPGTSPNEQFF. CDR3 DNA: TGTGCCAGCAGCCCCGGGACTAGTCCCAATGAGCAGTTCTTC.

This rearrangement joins TRBV7-3 to TRBJ2-2, with 7 bases identical to TRBD1. V shed 5 bases, J shed 6 bases, and the junction held 3 bases outside the gene matches. Germline V gene lookup returns CDR1 SGHTA and CDR2 FQGTGA. This CDR3 contains 13 residues. CDR3 amino acids: CASSPDRAGELFF. The CDR3 bases are TGTGCCAGCAGCCCCGACAGGGCCGGGGAGCTGTTTTTT.